Presented here are 30 T cell receptor beta chains from one specimen sequenced in a study of Graves' ophthalmopathy and Graves' hyperthyroidism. RNA transcripts provided the template for amplifying TCR beta CDR3 regions. HTBI primers were used in a first-round RT-PCR, which preceded a second-round multiplex PCR. Each CDR3 protein gets one entry after TCRdb re-called the multiplex PCR reads with MiXCR. The table lists almost 750,000 distinct CDR3 sequences, roughly 41% of them singletons. Material: peripheral blood. The receptors shown here come from an adult man with Graves' ophthalmopathy.

J is TRBJ1-2 and V is TRBV25-1; D ambiguous. The CDR3 has 13 amino acids. Germline V gene sequence: CDR1 MGHDK, CDR2 SYGVNS. Trimming took 2 bases from V and 4 from J, leaving 8 bases between them. The CDR3 coding sequence is TGTGCCAGCAGTGAAAACGGGTCCTATGGCTACACCTTC. This translates into CASSENGSYGYTF.

The chain links TRBV29-1 to TRBJ1-4; possible D gene TRBD1, 6 bases. Germline lookup yields CDR1 SQVTM and CDR2 ANQGSEA. The CDR3 covers 17 residues. Trimming stripped 4 bases from V and 6 bases from J, with 24 bases between. CDR3 bases: TGCAGCGTTGTTGTCGCACAGGGAGGTCAGCCCCATGAAAAACTGTTTTTT. Its protein is CSVVVAQGGQPHEKLFF.

This clonotype came up once. This chain joins TRBV4-2 and TRBJ2-5; 9 bases agree with TRBD2. Losses at the gene ends were 3 bases for V and 5 bases for J; bases not matched to a gene: 7. This CDR3 is built from 15 residues. CDR1 is LGHNA and CDR2 is YNFKEQ in the germline V gene. CDR3 nucleotide sequence: TGTGCCAGCAGCCAGGGGGCTAGCGGGGTCGAGACCCAGTACTTC. Amino acids: CASSQGASGVETQYF.

In its sample, this clonotype was seen many times. The chain joins TRBV2 to TRBJ2-7; 8 bases map to TRBD1. Unmatched junction bases numbered 6, after V lost 8 bases and J lost 3 bases. CDR3 size: 13 residues. The germline V gene encodes CDR1 SNHLY and CDR2 FYNNEI. The CDR3 here is CASVGQGSYEQYF. CDR3 bases: TGTGCCAGCGTAGGACAGGGCAGCTACGAGCAGTACTTC.

The rearrangement uses TRBV25-1 and TRBJ1-3; unclear D gene. Germline V CDR1 and CDR2: MGHDK, SYGVNS. Trimming shortened V by 8 bases and J by 2 bases, and 7 bases separated the two germline ends. The CDR3 totals 12 residues. CDR3: CASHGPGNTIYF. The CDR3 DNA reads TGTGCCAGCCACGGACCTGGAAACACCATATATTTT. Together with reference TRBV25-1 and TRBJ1-3, the CDR3 gives the full variable domain: EADIYQTPRYLVIGTGKKITLECSQTMGHDKMYWYQQDPGMELHLIHYSYGVNSTEKGDLSSESTVSRIRTEHFPLTLESARPSHTSQYLCASHGPGNTIYFGEGSWLTVV.

Of note for this clonotype: One end of the junction does not line up with germline, which may come from a read error. The rearrangement links TRBV25-1 to TRBJ1-6, with D hard to call. Per the germline V gene, CDR1 is MGHDK and CDR2 is SYGVNS. This CDR3 has 14 residues. The CDR3 coding sequence is TGCGCCGGCAGCCCCGGGCAGTATAATTCACCCCTCCACTTT. Protein product: CAGSPGQYNSPLHF.

This clonotype was observed at least ten times. The CDR3 bases are TGTGCCAGCAGTTTTCAGGGATTGATCTCACCCCTCCACTTT. It translates to CASSFQGLISPLHF. V and J are TRBV12-3 or TRBV12-4 and TRBJ1-6; a weak D match, TRBD1 (5 bases). Trimming left V 3 bases short and J 10 bases short, with 13 bases between. This CDR3 is built from 14 residues.

V usage is TRBV19 and J usage is TRBJ1-5, with 9 bases aligning to TRBD1. This CDR3 region has 16 residues. The germline V gene encodes CDR1 LNHDA and CDR2 SQIVND (reference sequence). V trimming: 5 bases; J trimming: 2 bases; junction bases outside the gene matches: 7. The CDR3 region is CASSANRGQGNQPQHF. The CDR3 DNA sequence: TGTGCCAGTAGTGCTAACAGGGGGCAGGGCAATCAGCCCCAGCATTTT.

The sample holds many counts of this clonotype. The chain recombines TRBV11-2 with TRBJ2-5; 7 bases are shared with TRBD1. Germline assignment: CDR1 SGHAT and CDR2 FQNNGV. This CDR3 is 15 amino acids long. V dropped 5 bases and J dropped 4; count of bases not matched to a gene: 10. CDR3 DNA sequence: TGTGCCAGCAGCATAACAGGGGCGGTAGGAGAGACCCAGTACTTC. Amino acids: CASSITGAVGETQYF.

J is TRBJ1-2 and V is TRBV10-3, with no clear D. Germline V gene data show CDR1 as ENHRY and CDR2 as SYGVKD. CDR3 length equals 14 residues. Trimming removed 3 bases from V and 4 bases from J, with 12 bases in between. The CDR3 DNA reads as TGTGCCATCAGTGACGCAACGGAACTCTATGGCTACACCTTC. Amino acids: CAISDATELYGYTF.

The gene calls are TRBV29-1 and TRBJ2-7; TRBD2 matches 12 bases. V shed 8 bases, J shed 3 bases, and the junction held 5 bases outside the gene matches. CDR1 and CDR2 (germline): SQVTM, ANQGSEA. The CDR3 length is 13 residues. The CDR3 DNA is TGCAGCTTAGGACTAGCGGGGATCTACGAGCAGTACTTC. Protein: CSLGLAGIYEQYF.

The J gene is TRBJ1-1, the V gene TRBV29-1; the D gene is possibly TRBD1 (6 bases). V was cut by 8 bases and J by 4 bases, with 14 bases left in between. Germline V gene sequence: CDR1 SQVTM, CDR2 ANQGSEA. The CDR3 sequence is 12 residues long. The CDR3 spells CSRVGGGTEAFF. The CDR3 DNA reads as TGCAGCCGGGTGGGAGGGGGCACTGAAGCTTTCTTT. Full variable domain (remainder filled in from reference TRBV29-1 and TRBJ1-1): SAVISQKPSRDICQRGTSLTIQCQVDSQVTMMFWYRQQPGQSLTLIATANQGSEATYESGFVIDKFPISRPNLTFSTLTVSNMSPEDSSIYLCSRVGGGTEAFFGQGTRLTVV.

For this clonotype: One junction end does not reproduce the germline sequence, and a read error may be involved. The chain joins TRBV9 to TRBJ2-5, with TRBD2 matching over 14 bases. The CDR3 is 18 residues long. In germline, CDR1 is SGDLS, CDR2 YYNGEE. The CDR3, as DNA: TGCGCCAGCAGCCCCATCCCGGGACTAGCGGGGGTCCAAGAGACCCAGTACTTC. Translated: CASSPIPGLAGVQETQYF.

This clonotype has ten or more counts. The J gene is TRBJ1-3, the V gene TRBV7-9; D unresolved. Germline lookup yields CDR1 SEHNR and CDR2 FQNEAQ (reference sequence). Trimming pared 5 bases from V and 0 bases from J, leaving 8 bases between. The CDR3 runs 14 residues. The CDR3 DNA sequence: TGTGCCAGCAGCCTGTTAGGCTCTGGAAACACCATATATTTT. As protein: CASSLLGSGNTIYF.

This clonotype has just a few counts. This chain connects TRBV7-8 to TRBJ1-1; D might be TRBD1 (6 bases). Germline V CDR1 and CDR2: SGHVS, FQNEAQ. This CDR3 spans 14 amino acids. V was clipped by 3 bases and J by 7 bases, with 15 bases between them. DNA of the CDR3: TGTGCCAGCAGCTTTAGGGGGGCCAGGGGTGAAGCTTTCTTT. Its protein is CASSFRGARGEAFF.

The chain couples TRBV10-3 to TRBJ2-6, with 8 nucleotides matching TRBD1. Germline V gives CDR1 ENHRY, CDR2 SYGVKD. This CDR3 contains 14 residues. J was trimmed by 6 bases and V by 8 bases; bases with no gene match: 6. Written as DNA, the CDR3 is TGTGCCATCGAGGACAGGGTTTCGGCCAACGTCCTGACTTTC. It codes for CAIEDRVSANVLTF.

The V and J genes are TRBV7-9 and TRBJ2-6; D is unclear. With 3 bases removed from V and 0 bases from J, the gap between germline ends came to 9 bases. The germline V gene encodes CDR1 SEHNR and CDR2 FQNEAQ (reference sequence). There are 16 residues in the CDR3. CDR3 nucleotide sequence: TGTGCCAGCAGCTTGTCCTGGCGCTCTGGGGCCAACGTCCTGACTTTC. It encodes CASSLSWRSGANVLTF.

The sample holds many counts of this clonotype. The chain uses TRBV7-3 and TRBJ1-1, with 8 bases lining up with TRBD1. The CDR3 is made up of 15 amino acids. The germline V gene has CDR1 SGHTA and CDR2 FQGTGA. Unmatched junction bases numbered 4, after V lost 3 bases and J lost 1 base. The CDR3 DNA reads TGTGCCAGCAGCTTTTCGGGACAGGCGAACACTGAAGCTTTCTTT. Translation: CASSFSGQANTEAFF.

The rearrangement uses TRBV7-6 and TRBJ1-5; D unclear. The CDR3 runs 10 residues. In germline, CDR1 is SGHVS, CDR2 FNYEAQ. V was shortened by 4 bases and J by 12 bases, with 7 bases between the two germline ends. The CDR3 nucleotides read TGTGCCAGCAGCTGGCAGGTCCAGCATTTT. Its translation: CASSWQVQHF.

The table lists this clonotype with a few counts. The chain recombines TRBV7-6 with TRBJ2-7; D call uncertain. Germline-derived CDR1 and CDR2 are SGHVS and FNYEAQ. This CDR3 has 16 amino acids. The V end lost 5 bases, the J end lost 4 bases, and 21 bases lay between the germline ends. The CDR3 nucleotides are TGTGCCAGCAGCCAAGGTAGTGTAAATGGGGAATACGAGCAGTACTTC. Its protein is CASSQGSVNGEYEQYF.

This clonotype showed up just a few times. The chain couples TRBV6-6 to TRBJ2-7; a possible D gene is TRBD1 (5 bases). The length of the CDR3 is 15 residues. Germline CDR1 is MNHNY and CDR2 is SVGAGI (reference sequence). V lost 0 bases and J 5 bases, leaving 14 bases between the germline ends. The CDR3 here is CASSYSIWGGDEQYF. The CDR3 region has the DNA TGTGCCAGCAGTTACTCGATCTGGGGCGGTGACGAGCAGTACTTC.

V gene TRBV9 combines with J gene TRBJ1-6; D gene uncertain. CDR3 length: 14 residues. Germline V gene sequence: CDR1 SGDLS, CDR2 YYNGEE. The V end lost 4 bases, the J end lost 5 bases, and 10 bases lay between the germline ends. CDR3 amino acids: CASSQEGNNSPLHF. In DNA form, the CDR3 reads TGTGCCAGCAGCCAAGAGGGAAATAATTCACCCCTCCACTTT.

The chain joins TRBV11-2 to TRBJ1-3, with 7 bases lining up with TRBD1. The CDR3 contains 16 residues. V dropped 5 bases and J dropped 3; count of bases not matched to a gene: 10. CDR1 and CDR2 (germline): SGHAT, FQNNGV. The CDR3 sequence: CASSQPGGSFGNTIYF. Written as DNA, the CDR3 is TGTGCCAGCAGCCAACCAGGGGGTTCTTTTGGAAACACCATATATTTT.

This clonotype was seen many times. This chain joins TRBV25-1 and TRBJ2-7, with TRBD2 matching 7 bases. With 8 bases clipped from V and 0 bases from J, the junction kept 10 bases outside the gene matches. CDR1 and CDR2 from the germline V gene are MGHDK and SYGVNS. This CDR3 has 15 amino acids. The DNA for the CDR3 is TGTGCCAGCGGAGCTTCTAGCGGAGCCTCCTACGAGCAGTACTTC. This translates into CASGASSGASYEQYF.

On this clonotype: Relative to the germline gene, one junction end is altered; a read error may explain this. The V gene is TRBV20-1, the J gene TRBJ2-3; the D gene could be TRBD1 or TRBD2 (5 bases each). Germline CDR1 and CDR2: DFQATT and SNEGSKA (reference sequence). The CDR3 has 14 amino acids. The CDR3 reads CSASEGRSTDTQDF. CDR3 DNA: TGCAGTGCTAGTGAGGGGCGGAGCACAGATACGCAGGATTTT.

The V and J genes are TRBV10-3 and TRBJ1-5, with D possibly TRBD1 on 5 matching bases. This CDR3 region has 13 residues. CDR1 is ENHRY and CDR2 is SYGVKD in the germline V gene. Trimming took off 4 bases at V and 4 bases at J, with 8 bases between the two ends. The CDR3 here is CAISGDHNQPQHF. The CDR3, as DNA: TGTGCCATCAGTGGGGACCATAATCAGCCCCAGCATTTT.

This rearrangement joins TRBV29-1 to TRBJ1-2, with 7 bases lining up with TRBD1. The CDR3 spans 15 residues. Germline CDR1 and CDR2: SQVTM and ANQGSEA. The J segment lost 7 bases and the V segment lost 7 bases, leaving 18 bases of the junction unmatched. In DNA, the CDR3 is TGCAGCGGTGAGGGGACAGCAAAACCGTTCAGTGGCTACACCTTC. Residues: CSGEGTAKPFSGYTF.

This clonotype was found many times. The genes are TRBV2 and TRBJ1-1; 11 bases line up with TRBD1. The CDR3 is 13 residues long. In germline, CDR1 is SNHLY, CDR2 FYNNEI. Trimming cost V 6 bases and J 5 bases; bases outside gene matches: 2. The CDR3 nucleotides are TGTGCCAGCAGGCGGGACAGGGGGACTGAAGCTTTCTTT. It codes for CASRRDRGTEAFF. The whole variable domain, remainder taken from reference TRBV2 and TRBJ1-1, is EPEVTQTPSHQVTQMGQEVILRCVPISNHLYFYWYRQILGQKVEFLVSFYNNEISEKSEIFDDQFSVERPDGSNFTLKIRSTKLEDSAMYFCASRRDRGTEAFFGQGTRLTVV.

This clonotype has more than one count but fewer than ten. Mismatch with germline at one junction end may stem from a read error. V gene TRBV5-5 combines with J gene TRBJ1-1; D perhaps matches TRBD1 (5 bases). There are 15 residues in the CDR3. CDR1 SGHKS and CDR2 YYEKEE come from the germline V gene (reference sequence). The CDR3 DNA sequence: TGTGCCTGCAGCGGGGGGAAGCTTGGAGACACTGAAGCTTTCTTT. This sequence encodes CACSGGKLGDTEAFF.

This clonotype turned up a few times. The chain combines TRBV19 with TRBJ2-7; TRBD2 matches 10 bases. CDR3 length equals 17 residues. Looked up from germline, CDR1 is LNHDA and CDR2 is SQIVND (reference sequence). V gave up 4 bases and J gave up 2 bases; unmatched junction bases: 11. The CDR3 DNA reads TGTGCCAGTAGTAAGGATTCGACTAGCGGGCGAACCTACGAGCAGTACTTC. As protein: CASSKDSTSGRTYEQYF.